This T cell receptor (beta chain) derives from a study of T cells after yellow fever vaccination. About this clonotype itself: The antigen remains unidentified.

This CDR3 region has 13 residues. V was cut by 3 bases and J by 7 bases, with 12 bases left in between. General observations from the study: The secondary response was weaker, and its peak arrived faster, on day 5 versus 15. Reappearance after the booster was observed for most primary-vaccination clones (roughly 97% CD4, about 91% CD8).

By 5'RACE template switching, TCR cDNA was produced, with a universal primer site and UMIs added in the process. A single record per CDR3 protein comes from TCRdb applying MiXCR to the 5' RACE reads. This table has a few hundred thousand distinct CDR3 sequences, roughly 8.7% appearing once. The specimen comprised PBMCs, sampled on the day of the first yellow fever vaccination. The TCR originated in a man younger than 35 who received the YFV17D yellow fever vaccine. This chain joins TRBV12-3 or TRBV12-4 and TRBJ1-2; D remains ambiguous. The CDR3 DNA reads TGTGCCAGCAGTTTCTTTGCCACAACTGGCTACACCTTC. This translates into CASSFFATTGYTF.